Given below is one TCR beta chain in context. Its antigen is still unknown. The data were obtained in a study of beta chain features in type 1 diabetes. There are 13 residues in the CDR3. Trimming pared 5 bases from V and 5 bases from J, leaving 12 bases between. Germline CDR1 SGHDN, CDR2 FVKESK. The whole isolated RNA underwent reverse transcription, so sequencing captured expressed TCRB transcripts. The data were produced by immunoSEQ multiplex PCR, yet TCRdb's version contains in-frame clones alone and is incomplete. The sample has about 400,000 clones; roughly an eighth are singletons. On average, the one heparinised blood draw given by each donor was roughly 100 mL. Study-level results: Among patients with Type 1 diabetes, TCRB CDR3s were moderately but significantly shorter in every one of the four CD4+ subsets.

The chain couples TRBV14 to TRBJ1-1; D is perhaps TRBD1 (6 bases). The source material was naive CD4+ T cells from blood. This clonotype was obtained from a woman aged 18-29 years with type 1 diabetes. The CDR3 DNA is TGTGCCAGCAGCAGGGGGTCTAGGACTGAAGCTTTCTTT. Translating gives CASSRGSRTEAFF.